This T cell receptor (beta chain) emerged from a study of CXCR3-negative and CXCR3-positive naive CD8 T cells. Cells that were CD45RO-CCR7+CD27+CD95- constituted naive CD8+ T cells. The CDR3 runs 14 residues. CDR1 and CDR2 from the germline V gene are PRHDT and FYEKMQ (reference sequence). Overall study results and limits: The majority of assays used fresh PBMCs, and CXCR3 expression partially decreased after cryopreservation. Whereas memory cells differed, naive CXCR3-negative and CXCR3-positive cells shared similar TRBV-TRBJ usage. When CXCR3-positive naive cells were set against CXCR3-negative naive cells, the former had more hydrophobic TRB CDR3s. Surface CD5 looked about the same in the naive subsets, so the authors worked out TCR strength from TRB CDR3 properties.

About this clonotype: The antigen remains undetermined.

Preparation of TRB cDNA libraries relied on 5' RACE carrying UMI labels. After re-calling the 5' RACE reads, TCRdb lists one entry per CDR3 protein, DNA absent. The sample table sets out about 150,000 distinct CDR3 sequences. The sequence was collected from a human donor in good health. Some clones in this sample may be carry-over from other donors' samples. The V and J genes are TRBV13 and TRBJ1-1. The sequencing sample was made of naive CXCR3+ CD8+ T cells from blood. Subset meaning: CD45RO-CCR7+CD27+CD95- naive CD8+ T cells expressing CXCR3 (TNR3+). The CDR3 loop is CASSFGQKNTEAFF.